The present entry profiles one T cell receptor (beta chain) with its context. The target antigen is unknown. Preparation of the TCRbeta library was carried out with unique molecular identifiers. In TCRdb, the PCR reads were re-called with MiXCR into one record per CDR3 protein. This sample has 450,000 to 550,000 distinct CDR3 sequences, with about 10% found just once. V shed 6 bases, J shed 8 bases, and the junction held 16 bases outside the gene matches. From germline, CDR1 is MNHEY and CDR2 SVGEGT. The CDR3 extends over 18 amino acids. The data belong to a study of T-cell reconstitution after alpha-beta-depleted transplantation in children. Findings and limits, study-wide: After transplant, high TCRbeta diversity at day 60 in some patients arose from surviving recipient T cells and thymic progenitors. It was reported that alpha-beta T cells came from several hundred expanded graft clones (about two months after transplant).

The clonotype was recovered from a female patient aged 2 to 10 who had a stem cell transplant for aplastic anemia, so the T cells may come from the graft donor. The input for sequencing was PBMCs, mostly from graft donor cells, taken 180 days after TCRalphabeta/CD19-depleted stem cell transplant. The chain couples TRBV6-2 or TRBV6-3 to TRBJ2-2, with TRBD2 matching 12 bases. As DNA, the CDR3 is TGTGCCAGCAGCCGACTATTATGGACTAGCGGGATGAGAGGGGAGCTGTTTTTT. Amino acids: CASSRLLWTSGMRGELFF.